This TCR beta chain came from a study of blood T cell repertoires in COVID-19. Background on the study: Acute and convalescent COVID-19 specimens originated in the United States, Italy and Spain. PBMCs, B-cell-depleted T cells, or T cells were the source of the cDNA or gDNA that made up the material.

TCRdb's table, derived via immunoSEQ multiplex PCR, lists solely in-frame clones and lacks some. This table holds 250,000 to 350,000 clones, about 85% found once. This CDR3 is built from 14 residues. Deletions cut 0 bases from V and 1 base from J, with 6 bases between. Germline V gene sequence: CDR1 MNHNY, CDR2 SVGAGI (reference sequence). The TCR originated in a woman aged 45-60 years who had recovered from COVID-19. Sequencing was done on a sample of peripheral blood. The chain is built from TRBV6-6 and TRBJ1-1, with a tentative D call TRBD1 (5 bases). CDR3 sequence: CASSYSTGNTEAFF. The CDR3 coding sequence is TGTGCCAGCAGTTACTCCACAGGGAACACTGAAGCTTTCTTT.